This TCR beta chain was obtained from a study of memory CD4+ T cells and cytomegalovirus serostatus. For the study at large: Donors were healthy Belgian adults, under ten CMV seropositive and 20 to 25 seronegative.

In its sample, this clone was seen a few times. Its specificity is unknown. This CDR3 has 16 residues. V gave up 0 bases and J gave up 6 bases, with 14 bases separating them. Per germline, CDR1 LGHNA and CDR2 YNFKEQ. TCRdb's table, derived via immunoSEQ multiplex PCR, lists solely in-frame clones and lacks some. The sample lists more than 35,000 clones, about 73% occurring once. The sort gate was single viable CD3+CD4+CD8-CD45RO+ cells for memory CD4+ T cells. Total CD4+ T cells were enriched by CD4 positive selection. Study-level results: CD4+ memory repertoires contained about two fifths of the roughly 150 reported CMV TCRbeta sequences.

The chain joins TRBV4-2 to TRBJ2-2, with a possible D match to TRBD1 (6 bases). The sample comprised memory CD4+ T cells from blood. The receptor was isolated from an adult in good health and CMV-seronegative. This CDR3 reads CASSQEPGEVAGELFF. In nucleotides, the CDR3 is TGTGCCAGCAGCCAAGAACCAGGGGAAGTCGCCGGGGAGCTGTTTTTT.